Shown below are 16 T cell receptor beta chains from a single sample sequenced in a study of blood T cell repertoires in COVID-19. Measured with immunoSEQ multiplex PCR; TCRdb has only the in-frame clones, and not every one. The table records about 250,000 clones, 75% to 90% of them present only once. Sequencing input: peripheral blood. These receptors all stem from a man aged 40-50 years with acute or convalescent COVID-19.

The chain employs TRBV4-1 and TRBJ2-7, with 7 positions matching TRBD1. J lost 3 bases, V lost 3 bases, and 5 bases had no gene match. Germline V gene lookup returns CDR1 MGHRA and CDR2 YSYEKL. The CDR3 is made up of 14 amino acids. CDR3 nucleotide sequence: TGCGCCAGCAGCCACCCGACAGGGTTCTACGAGCAGTACTTC. Its translation is CASSHPTGFYEQYF.

The rearrangement uses TRBV18 and TRBJ2-1; TRBD2 matches at 8 bases. The V segment lost 1 base and the J segment 5 bases; nucleotides outside the gene matches: 1. The CDR3 is 14 residues long. Germline CDR1 KGHSH, CDR2 LQKENI. The CDR3 loop reads CASSPQLADNEQFF. In nucleotides, the CDR3 is TGTGCCAGCTCACCACAACTAGCGGACAATGAGCAGTTCTTC.

This clone was observed once. This chain connects TRBV11-2 to TRBJ1-2; TRBD1 might be the D (6 bases). Germline lookup yields CDR1 SGHAT and CDR2 FQNNGV. CDR3 length: 16 residues. Trimming took off 1 base at V and 8 bases at J, with 20 bases between the two ends. The CDR3 nucleotides are TGTGCCAGCAGCTTAGGACTTGGGGGGGCCGGGGGCGGCTACACCTTC. This gives the protein CASSLGLGGAGGGYTF.

J is TRBJ2-3 and V is TRBV3-1 (or the pseudogene TRBV3-2); unclear D gene. Germline V gives CDR1 LGHDT, CDR2 YNNKEL (reference sequence). The CDR3 is 13 amino acids. V dropped 2 bases and J dropped 3 bases, with 6 bases sitting between them. CDR3 nucleotide sequence: TGTGCCAGCAGCCAACTCGAGACAGATACGCAGTATTTT. Translation: CASSQLETDTQYF.

For the CDR3, the DNA is TGTGCCAGCAGCCCGGACAGGGGTATCGGGGATGGCTACACCTTC. The encoded protein is CASSPDRGIGDGYTF. This rearrangement joins TRBV7-2 to TRBJ1-2; TRBD1 agrees at 9 bases. The CDR3 is 15 amino acids. Unmatched junction bases numbered 10, after V lost 5 bases and J lost 6 bases. CDR1 is SGHTA, CDR2 FQGNSA, per germline. Based on the CDR3 plus reference TRBV7-2 and TRBJ1-2, the full variable domain is GAGVSQSPSNKVTEKGKDVELRCDPISGHTALYWYRQSLGQGLEFLIYFQGNSAPDKSGLPSDRFSAERTGGSVSTLTIQRTQQEDSAVYLCASSPDRGIGDGYTFGSGTRLTVV.

The chain joins TRBV19 to TRBJ2-1; weak D call: TRBD1 (6 bases). Trimming shortened V by 7 bases and J by 3 bases, and 13 bases separated the two germline ends. This CDR3 is 14 amino acids long. Germline values: CDR1 LNHDA, CDR2 SQIVND (reference sequence). The CDR3 DNA sequence: TGTGCCAGTATTTCCAGGGGTTACTACAATGAGCAGTTCTTC. This codes for CASISRGYYNEQFF.

This clone was detected only once. The chain is built from TRBV7-9 and TRBJ2-7, with 7 bases lining up with TRBD2. Unmatched junction bases numbered 7, after V lost 11 bases and J lost 3 bases. Looked up from germline, CDR1 is SEHNR and CDR2 is FQNEAQ (reference sequence). The CDR3 extends over 12 amino acids. The CDR3 protein is CALSGTGYEQYF. CDR3 nucleotides: TGTGCCCTCAGCGGGACGGGCTACGAGCAGTACTTC.

CDR3 DNA sequence: TGTGCCAGTAGTATGCCCCGGGACAGGGGGATGAACACTGAAGCTTTCTTT. Its protein product is CASSMPRDRGMNTEAFF. This chain joins TRBV19 and TRBJ1-1; TRBD1 aligns across 11 bases. The CDR3 is 17 amino acids. Germline V gives CDR1 LNHDA, CDR2 SQIVND (reference sequence). With V trimmed by 3 bases and J by 0 bases, 6 bases remained unmatched.

In this sample, this clone turned up once. The rearrangement uses TRBV6-5 and TRBJ2-5; D remains ambiguous. V was shortened by 0 bases and J by 2 bases, with 7 bases between the two germline ends. Germline values: CDR1 MNHEY, CDR2 SVGAGI. The CDR3 has 14 residues. The CDR3 nucleotides are TGTGCCAGCAGTTACTCGAGCGCTCAAGAGACCCAGTACTTC. Its translation: CASSYSSAQETQYF.

The V gene is TRBV5-5, the J gene TRBJ2-5; D is possibly TRBD2 (5 bases). Deletions cut 7 bases from V and 5 bases from J, with 12 bases between. Germline V gene lookup returns CDR1 SGHKS and CDR2 YYEKEE (reference sequence). The CDR3 covers 12 residues. CDR3 residues: CASRRGWETQYF. CDR3 nucleotide sequence: TGTGCCAGCCGACGGGGTTGGGAGACCCAGTACTTC.

The J gene is TRBJ2-1, the V gene TRBV13, with TRBD2 identical over 11 bases. The germline V gene has CDR1 PRHDT and CDR2 FYEKMQ (reference sequence). This CDR3 has 16 residues. With V trimmed by 3 bases and J by 7 bases, 8 bases remained unmatched. CDR3 region: CASSFATSGRRNEQFF. The CDR3, as DNA: TGTGCCAGCAGCTTTGCTACTAGCGGGAGAAGGAATGAGCAGTTCTTC.

The V call is TRBV6-2 or TRBV6-3, the J call TRBJ2-7; perhaps TRBD1 as D (5 bases). This CDR3 is 11 amino acids long. CDR1 is MNHEY and CDR2 is SVGEGT in the germline V gene. The V and J ends lost 5 bases and 6 bases respectively, with 8 bases between them. In DNA, the CDR3 is TGTGCCAGCAGTACAGGTTCCGAGCAGTACTTC. This encodes CASSTGSEQYF.

This clone was detected once. This CDR3 reads CASSLRREAGELFF. The CDR3 nucleotides are TGTGCCAGCAGTTTAAGGCGGGAGGCCGGGGAGCTGTTTTTT. The chain has TRBV27 and TRBJ2-2, with 8 bases aligning to TRBD2. Germline CDR1 is MNHEY and CDR2 is SMNVEV (reference sequence). Trimming cost V 2 bases and J 6 bases; bases outside gene matches: 2. CDR3 length: 14 amino acids.

This sequence joins TRBV29-1 and TRBJ2-7, with D perhaps matching TRBD1 (6 bases). Trimming removed 1 base from V and 6 bases from J, with 16 bases in between. CDR3 length: 14 amino acids. The V gene's germline CDR1 is SQVTM and CDR2 ANQGSEA. CDR3 region: CSVEGGITGFEQYF. The CDR3 DNA is TGCAGCGTTGAAGGGGGGATAACAGGGTTCGAGCAGTACTTC.

The CDR3 region is CASSRGLAEYNEQFF. The DNA for the CDR3 is TGTGCCAGCAGCCGGGGACTAGCGGAGTACAATGAGCAGTTCTTC. The chain joins TRBV5-4 to TRBJ2-1; 11 nucleotides match TRBD2. The CDR3 runs 15 residues. Germline assignment: CDR1 SGHNT and CDR2 YYREEE (reference sequence). The J segment lost 4 bases and the V segment lost 4 bases, leaving 4 bases of the junction unmatched.

This chain uses TRBV18 with TRBJ2-1, with TRBD2 matching over 10 bases. Germline V lookup: CDR1 KGHSH, CDR2 LQKENI. J gave up 7 bases and V 2 bases, and 8 bases lay outside the gene matches. There are 16 residues in the CDR3. CDR3 bases: TGTGCCAGCTCACCATCTGGGCTAGCGGGAGAGAATGAGCAGTTCTTC. This encodes CASSPSGLAGENEQFF.